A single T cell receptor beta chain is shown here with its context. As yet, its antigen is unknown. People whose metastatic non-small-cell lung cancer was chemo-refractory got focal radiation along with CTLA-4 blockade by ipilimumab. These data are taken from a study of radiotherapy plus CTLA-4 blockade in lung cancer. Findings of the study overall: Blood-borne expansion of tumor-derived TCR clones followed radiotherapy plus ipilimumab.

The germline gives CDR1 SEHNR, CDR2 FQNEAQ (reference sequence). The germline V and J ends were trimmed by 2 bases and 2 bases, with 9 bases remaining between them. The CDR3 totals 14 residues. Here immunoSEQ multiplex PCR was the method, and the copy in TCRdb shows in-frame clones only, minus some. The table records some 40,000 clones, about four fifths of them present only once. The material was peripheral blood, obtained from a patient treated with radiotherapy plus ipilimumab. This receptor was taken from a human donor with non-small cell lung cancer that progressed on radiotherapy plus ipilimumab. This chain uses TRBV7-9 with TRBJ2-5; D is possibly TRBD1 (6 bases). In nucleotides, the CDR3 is TGTGCCAGCAGCTTATACAGGGATCAAGAGACCCAGTACTTC. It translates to CASSLYRDQETQYF.